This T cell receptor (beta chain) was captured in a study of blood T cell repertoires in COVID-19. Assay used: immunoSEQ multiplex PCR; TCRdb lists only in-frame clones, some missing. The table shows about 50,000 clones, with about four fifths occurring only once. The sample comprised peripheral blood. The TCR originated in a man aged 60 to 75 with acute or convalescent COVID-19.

In DNA, the CDR3 is TGCAGCGTTACGACAGGGTTCGTGGCTAATGAAAAACTGTTTTTT. Translating gives CSVTTGFVANEKLFF. This chain connects TRBV29-1 to TRBJ1-4, with 7 positions matching TRBD1. Germline values: CDR1 SQVTM, CDR2 ANQGSEA. The ends lost 5 bases at V and 3 bases at J; junction bases unmatched: 9. This CDR3 is built from 15 residues.